This record looks at one TCR beta chain sequence and its context. Its antigen is not identified. This entry is derived from a study of regulatory T cells in long-lasting Graves disease. Study findings and constraints: When disease was persistent, TRBV28, TRBJ1-2 and TRBJ2-5 were the favored segments. Clonotypes that were public and shared totalled 2,500 to 3,500 in persistent patients versus 966 in new patients. What was studied was peripheral blood only, and not thyroid tissue. Persistent Graves' patients showed reduced TCR diversity versus newly diagnosed patients.

For TCR beta, libraries came from iRepertoire HTBI primers and Arm-PCR of CDR3 regions. TCRdb re-called the multiplex PCR reads through MiXCR, storing one row per CDR3 protein. The sample yields under 500,000 distinct CDR3 sequences, less than 25% seen once. Trimming left V 6 bases short and J 4 bases short, with 13 bases between. The CDR3 contains 14 residues. The germline CDR1 and CDR2 sequences are MNHEY and SMNVEV (reference sequence). Time point of the sample: persistent/refractory GD, antithyroid drugs over 5 years with positive TRAb. Scientists built the TCR library using RNA that was extracted from PBMCs.

This sequence joins TRBV27 and TRBJ1-5; tentatively, D is TRBD1 (5 bases). The receptor's source is a female donor with Graves disease. The sample consisted of peripheral blood mononuclear cells (PBMCs), taken when the disease was refractory, from a patient treated with antithyroid drugs. CDR3 bases: TGTGCCAGCAGGAGGTTGGGGGGGAATCAGCCCCAGCATTTT. Protein product: CASRRLGGNQPQHF.